A single sample gave rise to the 4 T cell receptor beta chains below, sequenced in a study of blood T cell repertoires in COVID-19 (dated by TCRdb to the early 2020s). Preparation of the library involved the immunoSEQ multiplex PCR assay. Sourced from immuneACCESS, this table was stored by TCRdb with only in-frame sequences that have V and J called. A share of the clones is absent; for the studies checked, an unresolved V gene accounts for under half, and the remainder has no known explanation. The sample table shows tens of thousands of clones, and approximately 79% are seen once. In total, the top ten clones hold over 45% of the sample. Sequencing was carried out using peripheral blood. These receptors came from a human donor in a cohort sampled during active COVID-19.

V usage is TRBV11-2 and J usage is TRBJ2-3; TRBD2 aligns across 7 bases. Unmatched junction bases numbered 7, after V lost 5 bases and J lost 14 bases. Germline loops: CDR1 SGHAT, CDR2 FQNNGV. This CDR3 comprises 11 residues. In DNA, the CDR3 is TGTGCCAGCAGCCCTACTAGCGAACGGTATTTT. Its protein is CASSPTSERYF.

The rearrangement joins TRBV11-2 to TRBJ1-6, with D possibly being TRBD1 (6 bases). CDR1 is SGHAT, CDR2 FQNNGV, per germline. Trimming left V 1 base short and J 16 bases short, with 14 bases between. This CDR3 has 13 amino acids. CDR3 amino acids: CASSLGLDRLLHF. The CDR3 coding sequence is TGTGCCAGCAGCTTAGGACTCGACAGGCTGCTCCACTTT. The variable domain in full, with the rest retrieved from reference TRBV11-2 and TRBJ1-6, is EAGVAQSPRYKIIEKRQSVAFWCNPISGHATLYWYQQILGQGPKLLIQFQNNGVVDDSQLPKDRFSAERLKGVDSTLKIQPAKLEDSAVYLCASSLGLDRLLHFGNGTRLTVT.

J is TRBJ2-7 and V is TRBV20-1; D gene uncertain. The length of the CDR3 is 12 residues. The ends were cut back, 3 bases at V and 1 base at J, with 7 bases in the middle. Germline CDR1 and CDR2: DFQATT and SNEGSKA (reference sequence). Here the CDR3 reads CSASGQSYEQYF. Written as DNA, the CDR3 is TGCAGTGCTAGTGGGCAGTCCTACGAGCAGTACTTC.

The chain carries TRBV3-1 (or the pseudogene TRBV3-2) and TRBJ2-7, with TRBD1 matching over 10 bases. The CDR3 is 15 residues long. Per the germline V gene, CDR1 is LGHDT and CDR2 is YNNKEL (reference sequence). After removal of 4 bases from V and 6 bases from J, the junction contained 9 bases not matched to a gene. The DNA of the CDR3 is TGTGCCAGCAGCCCCCCCGGGACAGGGGCGGCCGAGCAGTACTTC. Protein product: CASSPPGTGAAEQYF.